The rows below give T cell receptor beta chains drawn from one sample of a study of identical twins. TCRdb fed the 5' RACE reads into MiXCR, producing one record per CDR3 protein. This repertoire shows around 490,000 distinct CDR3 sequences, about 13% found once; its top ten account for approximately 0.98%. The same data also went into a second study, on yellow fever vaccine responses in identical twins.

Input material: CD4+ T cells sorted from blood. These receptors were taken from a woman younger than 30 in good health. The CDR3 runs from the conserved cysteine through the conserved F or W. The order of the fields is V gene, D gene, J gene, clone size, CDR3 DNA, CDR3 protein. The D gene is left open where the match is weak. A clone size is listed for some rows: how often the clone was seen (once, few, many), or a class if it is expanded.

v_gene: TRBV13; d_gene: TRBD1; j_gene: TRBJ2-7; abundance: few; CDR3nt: TGTGCCAGCAGCTTGCCCCCGGGACAGGGTCACGAGCAGTACTTC; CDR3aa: CASSLPPGQGHEQYF
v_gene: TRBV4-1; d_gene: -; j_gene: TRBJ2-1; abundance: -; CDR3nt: TGCGCCAGCAGCCAAGATTTGCCCGAGAGCTCCTACAATGAGCAGTTCTTC; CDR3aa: CASSQDLPESSYNEQFF
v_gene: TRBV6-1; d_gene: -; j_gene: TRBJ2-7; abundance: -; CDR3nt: TGTGCCAGCAGGGCAGGGGTCCACGAGCAGTACTTC; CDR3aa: CASRAGVHEQYF
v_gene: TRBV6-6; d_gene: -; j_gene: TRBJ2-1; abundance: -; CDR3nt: TGTGCCAGCAGGGTAGTAGGGAACAATGAGCAGTTCTTC; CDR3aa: CASRVVGNNEQFF
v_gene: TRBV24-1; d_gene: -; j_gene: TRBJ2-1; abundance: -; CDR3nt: TGTGCCACCAGTGACAGGTGGAATGAGCAGTTCTTC; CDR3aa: CATSDRWNEQFF
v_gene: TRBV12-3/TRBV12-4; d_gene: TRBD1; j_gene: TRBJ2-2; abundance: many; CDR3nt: TGTGCCAGCAGTTCCTCGGACAGGGGGGATAACACCGGGGAGCTGTTTTTT; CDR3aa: CASSSSDRGDNTGELFF
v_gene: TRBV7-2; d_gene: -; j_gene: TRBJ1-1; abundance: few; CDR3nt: TGTGCCAGCAGCTTAGTCCGCAGGAACACTGAAGCTTTCTTT; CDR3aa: CASSLVRRNTEAFF
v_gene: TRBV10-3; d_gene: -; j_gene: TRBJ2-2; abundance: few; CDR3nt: TGTGCCATCCCGTCGAGTTTTTTGGCGGGGAAGAACACCGGGGAGCTGTTTTTT; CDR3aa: CAIPSSFLAGKNTGELFF
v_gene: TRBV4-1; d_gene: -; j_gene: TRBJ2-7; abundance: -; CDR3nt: TGCGCCAGCAGCCAAGAGGGACGGCAGTACTTC; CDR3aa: CASSQEGRQYF
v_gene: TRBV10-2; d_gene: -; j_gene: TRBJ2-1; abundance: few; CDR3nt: TGCGCCAGCAGCCGAAGGGGGGGGAGTGAGCAGTTCTTC; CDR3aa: CASSRRGGSEQFF
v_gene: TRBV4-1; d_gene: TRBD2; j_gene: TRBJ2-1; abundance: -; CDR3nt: TGCGCCAGCAGCCCACAAGGGACTAGAGTTAACAATGAGCAGTTCTTC; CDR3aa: CASSPQGTRVNNEQFF
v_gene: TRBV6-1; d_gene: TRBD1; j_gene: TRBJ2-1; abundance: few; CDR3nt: TGTGCCAGCAGTGCCGGGACAGGGGTCTACAATGAGCAGTTCTTC; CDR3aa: CASSAGTGVYNEQFF
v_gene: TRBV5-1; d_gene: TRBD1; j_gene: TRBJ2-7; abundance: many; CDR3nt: TGCGCCAGCAGCCACGACAGGGTCGGCTACGAGCAGTACTTC; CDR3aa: CASSHDRVGYEQYF
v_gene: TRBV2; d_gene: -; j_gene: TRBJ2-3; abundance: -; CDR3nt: TGTGCCAGCAGTCCACGGGGTACCACAGATACGCAGTATTTT; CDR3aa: CASSPRGTTDTQYF
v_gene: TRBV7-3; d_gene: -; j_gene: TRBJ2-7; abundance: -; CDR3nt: TGTGCCAGCAGCTTAGGCTATGAGAGGGAGCAGTACTTC; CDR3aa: CASSLGYEREQYF
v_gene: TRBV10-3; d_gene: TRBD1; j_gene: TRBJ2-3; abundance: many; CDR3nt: TGTGCCATCACCGGACAGGGGGGCACAGATACGCAGTATTTT; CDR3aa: CAITGQGGTDTQYF
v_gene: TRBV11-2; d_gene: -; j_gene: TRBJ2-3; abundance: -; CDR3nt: TGTGCCAGCAGCTCTACTAATGTGGTTACGCAGTATTTT; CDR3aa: CASSSTNVVTQYF
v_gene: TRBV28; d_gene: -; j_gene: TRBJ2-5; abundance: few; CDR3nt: TGTGCCAGCAGTTTTGGCCTTATAGCGAGACACCAAGAGACCCAGTACTTC; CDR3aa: CASSFGLIARHQETQYF
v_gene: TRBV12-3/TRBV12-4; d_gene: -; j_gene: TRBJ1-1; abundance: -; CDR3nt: TGTGCCAGCAGTTTATTTGGGGGACGGGCTTTCTTT; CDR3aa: CASSLFGGRAFF
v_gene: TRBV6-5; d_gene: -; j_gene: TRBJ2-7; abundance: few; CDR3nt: TGTGCCAGCAGTTACCCCAGGGGGGGGACAGCCTACGAGCAGTACTTC; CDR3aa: CASSYPRGGTAYEQYF
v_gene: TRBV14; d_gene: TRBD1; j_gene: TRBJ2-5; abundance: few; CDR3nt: TGTGCCAGCAGCCAAATAGGGGGCTTGAAGACCCAGTACTTC; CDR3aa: CASSQIGGLKTQYF
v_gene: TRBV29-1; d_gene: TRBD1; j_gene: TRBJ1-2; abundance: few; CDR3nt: TGCAGCGTTGTAGAGACAGGGAACTATGGCTACACCTTC; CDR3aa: CSVVETGNYGYTF
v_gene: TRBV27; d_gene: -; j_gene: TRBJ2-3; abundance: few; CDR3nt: TGTGCCAGCAGTTTACGGAAAAGCACAGATACGCAGTATTTT; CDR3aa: CASSLRKSTDTQYF
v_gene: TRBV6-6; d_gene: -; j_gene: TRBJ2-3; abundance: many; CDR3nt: TGTGCCGTTCTGACTAGCACAGATACGCAGTATTTT; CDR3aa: CAVLTSTDTQYF